A selection of T cell receptor beta chains follows, all from one sample in a study of T cell changes during pregnancy in multiple sclerosis. The table came from immunoSEQ multiplex PCR; TCRdb's copy has only in-frame clones and leaves some out. The table lists under 65,000 clones, more than 90% of them singletons. Here the sequenced sample was peripheral blood, taken in the second trimester of pregnancy. Source of these receptors: a female donor with multiple sclerosis, enrolled in a pregnancy study. Each CDR3 is given with its conserved first and last residue. The D gene is left open where the match is weak. Where a row states a size, it is once, few, many or the class of an expanded clone; other rows omit it.

J gene	clone size	V gene	CDR3 length	D gene	CDR3 DNA	CDR3 protein
TRBJ1-3	.	TRBV6-1	16	TRBD1	TGTGCCAGCAGTGTTGAGCCACCGGGACAGGGAAACACCATATATTTT	CASSVEPPGQGNTIYF
TRBJ1-2	.	TRBV9	14	.	TGTGCCAGCAGCGTTAAGGAGGGCAACTATGGCTACACCTTC	CASSVKEGNYGYTF
TRBJ2-3	.	TRBV9	16	TRBD2	TGTGCCAGCAGCTTCCTTATGGGACTAGCGGCAGATACGCAGTATTTT	CASSFLMGLAADTQYF
TRBJ1-4	.	TRBV27	13	TRBD1	TGTGCCAGCAGTTCGACAGGGCGGGGAACCAGGTTTTTT	CASSSTGRGTRFF
TRBJ2-7	.	TRBV5-1	16	TRBD2	TGCGCCAGCAGCCGATGGACTAGCGGGAGTGAATACGAGCAGTACTTC	CASSRWTSGSEYEQYF
TRBJ1-1	.	TRBV6-5	15	.	TGTGCCAGCAGTCCCCAAGGGGGGGGTTGGACTGAAGCTTTCTTT	CASSPQGGGWTEAFF
TRBJ2-7	.	TRBV7-2	15	.	TGTGCCAGCAACCCCGGCGGGACAGTCTCCTACGAGCAGTACTTC	CASNPGGTVSYEQYF
TRBJ2-2	.	TRBV6-6	15	TRBD2	TGTGCCAGCACCTCTGGGGGAGGGGCCACCGGGGAGCTGTTTTTT	CASTSGGGATGELFF
TRBJ2-7	.	TRBV7-8	14	TRBD2	TGTGCCAGCAGCCGAGATACTAGCGGGTACGAGCAGTACTTC	CASSRDTSGYEQYF
TRBJ2-7	.	TRBV2	15	TRBD2	TGTGCCAGCGTCGACGCTAGCGGGAGGACCTACGAGCAGTACTTC	CASVDASGRTYEQYF
TRBJ1-2	once	TRBV19	14	.	TGTGCCAGTAGTGCCCGCAGGGTGGGCTATGGCTACACCTTC	CASSARRVGYGYTF
TRBJ2-7	.	TRBV11-1	15	TRBD2	TGTGCCAGCAGCGACTCCGGGACTAGTATGAGGGTGCAGTACTTC	CASSDSGTSMRVQYF
TRBJ1-4	.	TRBV18	14	.	TGTGCCAGCTCGGGGCAGGGCGATAATGAAAAACTGTTTTTT	CASSGQGDNEKLFF
TRBJ2-3	.	TRBV30	13	.	TGTGCCTCTCGGTTATCTAGCACAGATACGCAGTATTTT	CASRLSSTDTQYF
TRBJ2-7	once	TRBV7-9	15	.	TGTGCCAGCAGTCGTGAGGCTAGCGCCTCCTACGAGCAGTACTTC	CASSREASASYEQYF
TRBJ2-7	.	TRBV5-4	12	.	TGTGCCAGCAGCTTGCGGGGCTACGAGCAGTACTTC	CASSLRGYEQYF
TRBJ2-7	.	TRBV19	14	.	TGTGCCAGTACCTGGGAGGCAGGCAATTACGAGCAGTACTTC	CASTWEAGNYEQYF
TRBJ2-2	.	TRBV5-4	12	.	TGTGCCAGCAGCACGAGCACCGGGGAGCTGTTTTTT	CASSTSTGELFF
TRBJ2-7	once	TRBV29-1	12	.	TGCAGCGTTGAAGAGGCAGGGGGGGAGCAGTACTTC	CSVEEAGGEQYF
TRBJ1-3	.	TRBV18	17	TRBD1	TGTGCCAGCTCACCACCGCCCGGACAGGGTGATGGAAACACCATATATTTT	CASSPPPGQGDGNTIYF
TRBJ1-2	few	TRBV10-3	13	TRBD1	TGTGCCATCAGTGAGTCAACAGGGGAAGGCTACACCTTC	CAISESTGEGYTF
TRBJ1-2	.	TRBV2	17	.	TGTGCCAGCAGTCGGGGATCCCGGCCAGACTCTAACTATGGCTACACCTTC	CASSRGSRPDSNYGYTF
TRBJ2-7	.	TRBV19	15	.	TGTGCCAGTACCCCCCAACTGGGGGCCCCCTACGAGCAGTACTTC	CASTPQLGAPYEQYF
TRBJ1-1	.	TRBV2	13	.	TGTGCCAGCACCTACTCCCGGTGGACTGAAGCTTTCTTT	CASTYSRWTEAFF
TRBJ2-1	.	TRBV1	16	.	TGCACCAGCAGCCATAACCCTGTGACTAGCTACAATGAGCAGTTCTTC	CTSSHNPVTSYNEQFF
TRBJ1-1	.	TRBV27	16	.	TGTGCCAGCAGTTATGGTTGGGGCGCCATGAACACTGAAGCTTTCTTT	CASSYGWGAMNTEAFF
TRBJ2-7	many	TRBV5-6	15	TRBD1	TGTGCCAGCAGCCGCCGGGACAGCTCTCCCGGGGAGCAGTACTTC	CASSRRDSSPGEQYF
TRBJ2-2	.	TRBV2	13	.	TGTGCCAGCAGACCCATCCTAGACGGGGAGCTGTTTTTT	CASRPILDGELFF
TRBJ2-3	.	TRBV7-9	17	.	TGTGCCAGCAGCTTAGTAGCGTACCACGAAGGCACAGATACGCAGTATTTT	CASSLVAYHEGTDTQYF
TRBJ2-3	.	TRBV27	14	.	TGTGCCAGCAGTTTCTCCCCATGCCAGGATACGCAGTATTTT	CASSFSPCQDTQYF
TRBJ2-2	.	TRBV11-3	15	TRBD2	TGTGCCAGCAGCTTAGACGGGAGGGGGACCGGGGAGCTGTTTTTT	CASSLDGRGTGELFF
TRBJ1-2	.	TRBV7-8	15	.	TGTGCCAGCAGCTTGGCCCGGGGAGGCGACTATGGCTACACCTTC	CASSLARGGDYGYTF
TRBJ2-7	.	TRBV27	15	TRBD1	TGTGCCAGCAGTTCGCGGGACAGGGGTTGGACCGAGCAGTACTTC	CASSSRDRGWTEQYF
TRBJ1-1	.	TRBV28	14	TRBD1	TGTGCCAGCAGTTTAGCAGACAGGGGCGAAGAAGCTTTCTTT	CASSLADRGEEAFF
TRBJ1-2	.	TRBV19	13	.	TGTGCCAGTAGTATACGTACAGCCTATGGCTACACCTTC	CASSIRTAYGYTF
TRBJ1-1	.	TRBV6-5	11	.	TGTGCCACAGAGGTCAACACTGAAGCTTTCTTT	CATEVNTEAFF
TRBJ2-5	.	TRBV7-2	14	.	TGTGCCAGCAGCTTAGATGGAGTTGTAGAGACCCAGTACTTC	CASSLDGVVETQYF
TRBJ2-7	.	TRBV11-2	16	.	TGTGCCAGCAGCTCCACCCCCGGGACTGGATCCTACGAGCAGTACTTC	CASSSTPGTGSYEQYF
TRBJ1-4	.	TRBV1	17	.	TGCACCAGCAGCCCTTCCCCGGACAGGGCAACTAATGAAAAACTGTTTTTT	CTSSPSPDRATNEKLFF
TRBJ2-3	.	TRBV5-6	16	TRBD2	TGTGCCAGCAGCCCCGGGACTAGCGGGAGCACAGATACGCAGTATTTT	CASSPGTSGSTDTQYF
TRBJ1-2	.	TRBV30	11	.	TGTGCCTGGAAGAGGGGACGCGGGGGCACCTTC	CAWKRGRGGTF
TRBJ1-1	.	TRBV19	14	TRBD1	TGTGCCACCGCCGGGACAGGGGTTTTCACTGAAGCTTTCTTT	CATAGTGVFTEAFF
TRBJ2-7	.	TRBV6-1	13	TRBD2	TGTGCCAGCAAGACTAGCGCGAGCTACGAGCAGTACTTC	CASKTSASYEQYF
TRBJ1-2	.	TRBV19	14	.	TGTGCCAGTATGGCGCGGGGGCTCGACTATGGCTACACCTTC	CASMARGLDYGYTF
TRBJ2-5	.	TRBV7-8	15	.	TGTGCCAGCAGCCCGAGCTTCGCGGGACAAGAGACCCAGTACTTC	CASSPSFAGQETQYF
TRBJ2-7	.	TRBV9	14	TRBD1	TGTGCCAGCAGCGTAGGGGGACAGCCCTACGAGCAGTACTTC	CASSVGGQPYEQYF
TRBJ2-2	.	TRBV6-5	15	.	TGTGCCAGCAGTTACCTAGCTGGGCCTCCCGGGGAGCTGTTTTTT	CASSYLAGPPGELFF
TRBJ2-3	.	TRBV7-2	17	TRBD2	TGTGCCAGCAGCTTAGGGCCCATCGGGGGGGGGACAGATACGCAGTATTTT	CASSLGPIGGGTDTQYF
TRBJ2-2	.	TRBV5-6	15	TRBD2	TGTGCCAGCAGTAAACTAGCGGACAACACCGGGGAGCTGTTTTTT	CASSKLADNTGELFF
TRBJ2-1	.	TRBV30	14	.	TGTGCCTGGGGCGGTCCTAGCTCCTACAATGAGCAGTTCTTC	CAWGGPSSYNEQFF
TRBJ1-4	.	TRBV7-2	15	.	TGTGCCAGCAGCGTCGGACAGATGACTAATGAAAAACTGTTTTTT	CASSVGQMTNEKLFF